These 30 T cell receptor beta chains originate from one sample sequenced in a study of blood T cell repertoires in COVID-19. TCRdb's table, derived via immunoSEQ multiplex PCR, lists solely in-frame clones and lacks some. Here the sample spans some 140,000 clones, around 82% being singletons. The sequenced material came from peripheral blood. The receptors were sampled from a man aged 55 to 70 with COVID-19, enrolled during active disease.

The V gene is TRBV11-1, the J gene TRBJ1-2; 7 bases line up with TRBD1. Germline CDR1 and CDR2: SGHAT and FQDESV (reference sequence). The CDR3 is 16 amino acids. Germline trimming cut 5 bases from V and 7 bases from J; bases unmatched to any gene: 16. CDR3 loop: CASSQGGMGLDRGYTF. In DNA form, the CDR3 reads TGTGCCAGCAGCCAGGGGGGAATGGGCCTAGACCGTGGCTACACCTTC.

The rearrangement links TRBV5-1 to TRBJ1-1; no reliable D call. Germline V CDR1 and CDR2: SGHRS, YFSETQ. V was clipped by 5 bases and J by 0 bases, with 17 bases between them. This CDR3 has 16 residues. The CDR3 spells CASSYGDPAMNTEAFF. The CDR3 DNA reads TGCGCCAGCAGTTATGGAGACCCCGCCATGAACACTGAAGCTTTCTTT.

The chain couples TRBV2 to TRBJ1-1; D is ambiguous. The CDR3 is made up of 11 amino acids. Germline V CDR1 and CDR2: SNHLY, FYNNEI. Trimming removed 7 bases at V and 1 base at J, with 4 bases between. CDR3 bases: TGTGCCAGCAAGAGGAACACTGAAGCTTTCTTT. This sequence encodes CASKRNTEAFF.

The chain links TRBV24-1 to TRBJ2-3, with 8 bases lining up with TRBD2. CDR3 length equals 15 residues. Germline-derived CDR1 and CDR2 are KGHDR and SFDVKD. V lost 4 bases to trimming and J lost 1 base; unmatched junction nucleotides: 3. The CDR3 protein is CATSEPGLGTDTQYF. CDR3 DNA sequence: TGTGCCACCAGTGAACCGGGACTAGGCACAGATACGCAGTATTTT.

DNA of the CDR3: TGTGCCAGCAGCTTATATACGGGACAGGCTAGTTACGAGCAGTACTTC. Encoded protein: CASSLYTGQASYEQYF. This sequence joins TRBV11-1 and TRBJ2-7, with 8 positions matching TRBD1. The CDR3 runs 16 residues. Germline V gene lookup returns CDR1 SGHAT and CDR2 FQDESV (reference sequence). V lost 2 bases and J lost 4; bases outside the gene matches: 10.

This rearrangement joins TRBV18 to TRBJ1-3; unclear D gene. Trimming left V 3 bases short and J 0 bases short, with 12 bases between. The germline V gene encodes CDR1 KGHSH and CDR2 LQKENI. The CDR3 runs 16 residues. As DNA, the CDR3 is TGTGCCAGCTCACCGGGCCCGTCTTACTCTGGAAACACCATATATTTT. This gives the protein CASSPGPSYSGNTIYF. Drawing the rest from reference TRBV18 and TRBJ1-3, the complete variable domain is NAGVMQNPRHLVRRRGQEARLRCSPMKGHSHVYWYRQLPEEGLKFMVYLQKENIIDESGMPKERFSAEFPKEGPSILRIQQVVRGDSAAYFCASSPGPSYSGNTIYFGEGSWLTVV.

This chain links TRBV27 with TRBJ1-6; D is unresolved. The CDR3 is 16 residues long. Germline CDR1 and CDR2: MNHEY and SMNVEV (reference sequence). V was pared by 0 bases and J by 0 bases, with 6 bases between. The CDR3 region has the DNA TGTGCCAGCAGTTTATCCTTCAGCTCCTATAATTCACCCCTCCACTTT. As protein: CASSLSFSSYNSPLHF.

The CDR3: CASSPGTERETQYF. The CDR3, as DNA: TGTGCCAGCTCACCGGGGACAGAAAGAGAGACCCAGTACTTC. V gene TRBV18 combines with J gene TRBJ2-5; 7 positions agree with TRBD1. The CDR3 runs 14 residues. V lost 3 bases and J lost 4; bases outside the gene matches: 5. The germline gives CDR1 KGHSH, CDR2 LQKENI.

This clone was seen a handful of times. Other DNA variants within this sample encode the same CDR3. This chain uses TRBV5-1 with TRBJ1-1; D is unresolved. Germline CDR1 is SGHRS and CDR2 is YFSETQ. Trimming left V 4 bases short and J 7 bases short, with 8 bases between. CDR3 length: 11 residues. CDR3 sequence (DNA): TGCGCCAGCAGCGCCGGGATTGAAGCTTTCTTT. It translates to CASSAGIEAFF.

This chain uses TRBV27 with TRBJ2-1, with 10 bases aligning to TRBD2. Losses at the gene ends were 8 bases for V and 7 bases for J; bases not matched to a gene: 8. Germline V gene lookup returns CDR1 MNHEY and CDR2 SMNVEV (reference sequence). CDR3 size: 14 residues. The CDR3, as DNA: TGTGCCAGCTCCCTAGCGGGAGATTGGAATGAGCAGTTCTTC. This encodes CASSLAGDWNEQFF.

Written as DNA, the CDR3 is TGTGCCACGGGTGAGGGGAACACTGAAGCTTTCTTT. Its translation is CATGEGNTEAFF. V and J are TRBV18 and TRBJ1-1; D gene ambiguous. The CDR3 loop spans 12 amino acids. Germline CDR1 is KGHSH and CDR2 is LQKENI. Trimming pared 10 bases from V and 1 base from J, leaving 10 bases between.

There are a few counts of this clone. The chain couples TRBV6-4 to TRBJ2-5, with 10 bases identical to TRBD1. The CDR3 has 16 residues. V lost 10 bases and J lost 2; bases outside the gene matches: 13. The V gene's germline CDR1 is MRHNA and CDR2 SNTAGT. CDR3 sequence reads: CATPTGDRGLQETQYF. In nucleotides, the CDR3 is TGTGCCACTCCGACCGGGGACAGGGGTCTTCAAGAGACCCAGTACTTC.

V is TRBV7-2 and J is TRBJ2-7; D is unclear. The germline gives CDR1 SGHTA, CDR2 FQGNSA. The CDR3 is 11 residues long. Deletions cut 2 bases from V and 4 bases from J, with 3 bases between. In DNA, the CDR3 is TGTGCCAGCAGCTTAATATACGAGCAGTACTTC. Amino acids: CASSLIYEQYF.

J is TRBJ2-1 and V is TRBV15; TRBD1 matches 10 bases. Germline V gives CDR1 LNHNV, CDR2 YYDKDF (reference sequence). The CDR3 runs 16 residues. Trimming took 1 base from V and 4 from J; bases not matched to a gene: 4. CDR3: CATSRADRGLYNEQFF. The DNA for the CDR3 is TGTGCCACCAGCAGAGCAGACAGGGGGCTATACAATGAGCAGTTCTTC.

The chain joins TRBV19 to TRBJ1-3; D is ambiguous. The CDR3 extends over 13 amino acids. With 6 bases removed from V and 4 bases from J, the gap between germline ends came to 10 bases. The germline V gene has CDR1 LNHDA and CDR2 SQIVND (reference sequence). CDR3 nucleotides: TGTGCCAGTAGCCACCGTCAGGGAAACACCATATATTTT. Residues: CASSHRQGNTIYF.

The chain is built from TRBV6-4 and TRBJ1-6, with D possibly TRBD1 on 5 matching bases. CDR3 length: 15 residues. Deletions cut 6 bases from V and 6 bases from J, with 15 bases between. Per the germline V gene, CDR1 is MRHNA and CDR2 is SNTAGT. CDR3: CASRPVQGSNSPLHF. The DNA of the CDR3 is TGTGCCAGCAGGCCTGTTCAGGGATCTAATTCACCCCTCCACTTT.

The chain employs TRBV5-1 and TRBJ1-1; possibly TRBD1 for D (5 bases). The ends were cut back, 4 bases at V and 0 bases at J, with 19 bases in the middle. The CDR3 consists of 17 residues. Germline V gives CDR1 SGHRS, CDR2 YFSETQ. CDR3 DNA sequence: TGCGCCAGCAGCCCGCGAGGCGGGGGAGTGATGAACACTGAAGCTTTCTTT. This gives the protein CASSPRGGGVMNTEAFF.

This clone was seen a single time. V gene TRBV5-1 combines with J gene TRBJ2-5; possibly TRBD1 for D (6 bases). The germline CDR1 and CDR2 sequences are SGHRS and YFSETQ. V lost 4 bases to trimming and J lost 2 bases, with 12 bases between them. The length of the CDR3 is 14 residues. For the CDR3, the DNA is TGCGCCAGCAGCCGCTGGGGGCCACAAGAGACCCAGTACTTC. Its translation is CASSRWGPQETQYF.

The genes are TRBV7-2 and TRBJ1-2; D is possibly TRBD1 (5 bases). Germline CDR1 reads SGHTA; CDR2 reads FQGNSA. The CDR3 consists of 14 residues. Trimming shortened V by 4 bases and J by 1 base, and 10 bases separated the two germline ends. The CDR3 coding sequence is TGTGCCAGCAGCTCCCCGACAGATAACTATGGCTACACCTTC. Protein: CASSSPTDNYGYTF.

The V and J genes are TRBV19 and TRBJ1-2, with D tentatively TRBD1 (6 bases). V lost 6 bases and J lost 5, with 13 bases in between. The CDR3 runs 13 residues. Germline lookup yields CDR1 LNHDA and CDR2 SQIVND (reference sequence). CDR3 protein: CASRTRTDYGYTF. The CDR3, as DNA: TGTGCCAGTAGGACCCGGACAGATTATGGCTACACCTTC.

This clone was seen only once. The chain links TRBV5-1 to TRBJ1-5; the D is unclear. Germline assignment: CDR1 SGHRS and CDR2 YFSETQ. Between the trimmed V and J ends, which lost 1 base and 5 bases, there was a span of 7 bases. There are 13 residues in the CDR3. This chain's CDR3 is CASSLTLDQPQHF. Written as DNA, the CDR3 is TGCGCCAGCAGCTTGACTCTGGATCAGCCCCAGCATTTT.

J is TRBJ2-1 and V is TRBV7-3; the match to TRBD2 covers 9 bases. V shed 5 bases, J shed 6 bases, and the junction held 8 bases outside the gene matches. The CDR3 length is 15 residues. The germline V gene has CDR1 SGHTA and CDR2 FQGTGA. The CDR3 loop reads CASSERGAIPNEQFF. DNA for the CDR3: TGTGCCAGCAGCGAGCGGGGGGCCATACCCAATGAGCAGTTCTTC. The full variable domain, in which reference TRBV7-3 and TRBJ2-1 provide the parts outside the CDR3, is GAGVSQTPSNKVTEKGKYVELRCDPISGHTALYWYRQSLGQGPEFLIYFQGTGAADDSGLPNDRFFAVRPEGSVSTLKIQRTERGDSAVYLCASSERGAIPNEQFFGPGTRLTVL.

This clone was found a few times. This CDR3 is CASSLAGAGVRETQYF. The CDR3 DNA sequence: TGCGCCAGCAGCTTGGCCGGGGCGGGAGTAAGAGAGACCCAGTACTTC. The rearrangement links TRBV5-1 to TRBJ2-5; 7 bases fit TRBD2. Germline CDR1 is SGHRS and CDR2 is YFSETQ. V lost 0 bases and J lost 4; bases outside the gene matches: 9. CDR3 length equals 16 residues.

J is TRBJ2-1 and V is TRBV5-1, with 14 bases that match TRBD2. Germline loops: CDR1 SGHRS, CDR2 YFSETQ. Losses at the gene ends were 6 bases for V and 6 bases for J; bases not matched to a gene: 5. The CDR3 runs 15 residues. CDR3 in amino acids: CASITGTSGSNEQFF. For the CDR3, the DNA is TGCGCCAGCATCACCGGGACTAGCGGGAGCAATGAGCAGTTCTTC.

The chain recombines TRBV6-6 with TRBJ2-1; the D is unclear. The CDR3 runs to 11 residues. The germline V gene has CDR1 MNHNY and CDR2 SVGAGI (reference sequence). Between the trimmed V and J ends, which lost 11 bases and 9 bases, there was a span of 14 bases. This CDR3 reads CAYKNLGEQFF. As DNA, the CDR3 is TGTGCCTATAAGAACCTCGGTGAGCAGTTCTTC.

The V and J genes are TRBV19 and TRBJ2-5, with D perhaps TRBD1 (5 bases). Germline lookup yields CDR1 LNHDA and CDR2 SQIVND (reference sequence). This CDR3 has 16 amino acids. V was cut by 3 bases and J by 1 base, with 15 bases left in between. Here the CDR3 DNA reads TGTGCCAGTAGTATTGCCACTCCAGGGATCCAAGAGACCCAGTACTTC. This sequence encodes CASSIATPGIQETQYF.

This chain joins TRBV19 and TRBJ2-2, with 8 positions matching TRBD1. CDR3 length: 14 amino acids. V dropped 4 bases and J dropped 6; count of bases not matched to a gene: 4. Germline CDR1 and CDR2: LNHDA and SQIVND (reference sequence). CDR3: CASSRTGQAGELFF. In DNA form, the CDR3 reads TGTGCCAGTAGTAGGACAGGGCAGGCCGGGGAGCTGTTTTTT.

In its sample, this clone was seen once. The chain employs TRBV5-8 and TRBJ1-5; 10 bases map to TRBD1. The CDR3 extends over 15 amino acids. Germline-derived CDR1 and CDR2 are SGHTS and YDEGEE. V was pared by 5 bases and J by 3 bases, with 5 bases of the junction left unmatched. This CDR3 is CASSLDRGPNQPQHF. The CDR3 DNA reads TGTGCCAGCAGTCTCGACAGGGGGCCCAATCAGCCCCAGCATTTT.

The chain uses TRBV9 and TRBJ1-1; D is ambiguous. V was clipped by 5 bases and J by 2 bases, with 19 bases between them. Germline V CDR1 and CDR2: SGDLS, YYNGEE. CDR3 size: 16 residues. The CDR3 DNA reads as TGTGCCAGCAGTCGTGGATCGTGGGGAGCTAACACTGAAGCTTTCTTT. It yields the protein CASSRGSWGANTEAFF.

The chain couples TRBV27 to TRBJ1-1; 10 bases map to TRBD1. V gave up 6 bases and J gave up 0 bases; unmatched junction bases: 7. CDR1 is MNHEY, CDR2 SMNVEV, per germline (reference sequence). The CDR3 contains 16 residues. The chain's CDR3 is CASRPDRGLLNTEAFF. CDR3 DNA: TGTGCCAGCAGACCAGACAGGGGGCTCTTGAACACTGAAGCTTTCTTT.